The 9 T cell receptor beta chains reported below all come from one sample, sequenced in a study of OX40 agonist ivuxolimab in advanced cancers. TCRdb's copy holds only in-frame clones and misses some; the assay was immunoSEQ multiplex PCR. The table lists some 70,000 clones, about 88% of them singletons. The sample was CD4+ or CD8+ T cells sorted from blood, taken in a trial of the OX40 agonist ivuxolimab. These receptors were collected from an adult with an advanced solid tumor such as melanoma, head and neck, liver or kidney cancer.

The V call is TRBV19, the J call TRBJ1-3; D gene uncertain. This CDR3 comprises 14 residues. V lost 7 bases to trimming and J lost 0 bases, with 10 bases between them. Germline loops: CDR1 LNHDA, CDR2 SQIVND (reference sequence). The CDR3 DNA follows: TGTGCCAGTATGGACCGTAGCTCTGGAAACACCATATATTTT. Its translation is CASMDRSSGNTIYF.

In regard to this clone: Being one base from a much bigger clone, this may be a read error. V and J are TRBV11-3 and TRBJ2-1; tentatively, D is TRBD1 (5 bases). Per germline, CDR1 SGHNT and CDR2 YENEEA. CDR3 length: 14 amino acids. CDR3 region: CASGLSGPYNEQFF. CDR3 DNA sequence: TGTGCCAGCGGCTTATCAGGGCCCTACAATGAGCAGTTCTTC.

This sequence joins TRBV29-1 and TRBJ1-1; D gene uncertain. CDR3 length: 10 residues. The germline V gene has CDR1 SQVTM and CDR2 ANQGSEA. Trimming left V 7 bases short and J 3 bases short, with 6 bases between. Here the CDR3 DNA reads TGCAGCGCCCATTACACTGAAGCTTTCTTT. As protein: CSAHYTEAFF.

The chain carries TRBV5-4 and TRBJ2-7, with D perhaps being TRBD1 or TRBD2 (5 bases each). Germline CDR1 and CDR2: SGHNT and YYREEE (reference sequence). The CDR3 is 14 residues long. V lost 0 bases and J lost 6, with 13 bases in between. The CDR3 DNA reads as TGTGCCAGCAGCTTGGCCGGGACGGGCACCGAGCAGTACTTC. This encodes CASSLAGTGTEQYF.

On this clone: At one end the junction does not follow the germline gene, possibly because of a read error. The gene calls are TRBV6-4 and TRBJ2-1; D assignment may be TRBD1 or TRBD2 (6 bases each). Germline lookup yields CDR1 MRHNA and CDR2 SNTAGT. CDR3 length equals 12 residues. The CDR3 DNA reads as TGTGCCAGCAGACCTGAGGGGGGACTGCTTGTCTTC. It codes for CASRPEGGLLVF.

This rearrangement joins TRBV7-2 to TRBJ2-3; 8 bases line up with TRBD1. The CDR3 loop spans 14 amino acids. Germline loops: CDR1 SGHTA, CDR2 FQGNSA. V lost 1 base and J lost 4; bases outside the gene matches: 1. The CDR3 DNA sequence: TGTGCCAGCAGCTTAGAACAGGGGGCAGATACGCAGTATTTT. Translated, it gives CASSLEQGADTQYF.

The chain recombines TRBV7-9 with TRBJ2-1, with D possibly being TRBD2 (6 bases). The CDR3 has 18 residues. From germline, CDR1 is SEHNR and CDR2 FQNEAQ (reference sequence). Trimming cost V 0 bases and J 4 bases, with 19 bases left between them. CDR3 nucleotide sequence: TGTGCCAGCAGCTTAGCACGGGGACTCCAATTGTCTTACAATGAGCAGTTCTTC. This encodes CASSLARGLQLSYNEQFF.

This clone has a single count. This chain connects TRBV7-2 to TRBJ1-1; a weak D match, TRBD1 (5 bases). V lost 0 bases to trimming and J lost 3 bases, with 8 bases between them. From germline, CDR1 is SGHTA and CDR2 FQGNSA. The CDR3 length is 14 residues. The DNA of the CDR3 is TGTGCCAGCAGCTTAGCGGGACGGGACACTGAAGCTTTCTTT. It encodes CASSLAGRDTEAFF.

This sequence joins TRBV4-3 and TRBJ1-6, with D possibly TRBD1 on 6 matching bases. CDR1 LGHNA and CDR2 YSLEER come from the germline V gene. Trimming left V 0 bases short and J 9 bases short, with 9 bases between. The CDR3 has 14 residues. CDR3 sequence reads: CASSQDGRGSPLHF. CDR3 sequence (DNA): TGCGCCAGCAGCCAAGACGGCAGGGGTTCACCCCTCCACTTT.